The next 17 T cell receptor beta chains were all read from a single sample in a study of radiotherapy plus CTLA-4 blockade in lung cancer. TCRdb's copy holds only in-frame clones and misses some; the assay was immunoSEQ multiplex PCR. Of roughly 32,000 clones listed, under 85% are singletons. The source was peripheral blood, collected from a patient treated with radiotherapy plus ipilimumab. The receptor source for this set is a human donor with non-small cell lung cancer that progressed on radiotherapy plus ipilimumab.

The J gene is TRBJ2-7, the V gene TRBV5-1; 7 bases match TRBD1. V shed 3 bases and J 3 bases; nucleotides not matched to a gene: 9. The CDR3 length is 15 residues. Germline CDR1 SGHRS, CDR2 YFSETQ. The CDR3 DNA reads as TGCGCCAGCAGCTCCGGGACAGCTCTAGGCTACGAGCAGTACTTC. Amino acids: CASSSGTALGYEQYF.

This clone occurred a few times. The chain employs TRBV11-2 and TRBJ1-1, with D tentatively TRBD1 (6 bases). V was pared by 1 base and J by 3 bases, with 15 bases between. There are 16 residues in the CDR3. Germline V gene lookup returns CDR1 SGHAT and CDR2 FQNNGV. The CDR3 loop is CASSLARGQGHTEAFF. In DNA, the CDR3 is TGTGCCAGCAGCTTAGCTCGGGGCCAGGGGCACACTGAAGCTTTCTTT. Filled out from reference TRBV11-2 and TRBJ1-1, the complete variable domain reads EAGVAQSPRYKIIEKRQSVAFWCNPISGHATLYWYQQILGQGPKLLIQFQNNGVVDDSQLPKDRFSAERLKGVDSTLKIQPAKLEDSAVYLCASSLARGQGHTEAFFGQGTRLTVV.

The V call is TRBV28, the J call TRBJ1-4; 8 bases align to TRBD1. The germline gives CDR1 MDHEN, CDR2 SYDVKM. The CDR3 runs to 14 residues. V shed 2 bases, J shed 7 bases, and the junction held 3 bases outside the gene matches. The CDR3 here is CASSLRDRREKLFF. The CDR3 nucleotides read TGTGCCAGCAGTTTAAGGGACAGGCGTGAAAAACTGTTTTTT.

This rearrangement joins TRBV28 to TRBJ1-5; possible D gene TRBD1, 6 bases. The V gene's germline CDR1 is MDHEN and CDR2 SYDVKM. The CDR3 totals 14 residues. The V end was cut by 3 bases, the J end by 2 bases, with 8 bases between. Here the CDR3 reads CASSFRGGNQPQHF. Written as DNA, the CDR3 is TGTGCCAGCAGTTTCAGGGGTGGCAATCAGCCCCAGCATTTT.

This clone was detected only once. This chain uses TRBV7-9 with TRBJ1-1; D is undetermined. CDR3 length: 14 amino acids. Trimming stripped 1 base from V and 5 bases from J, with 11 bases between. Germline V gene sequence: CDR1 SEHNR, CDR2 FQNEAQ (reference sequence). The CDR3 DNA is TGTGCCAGCAGCTTAGGTATAGGCGAGACTGAAGCTTTCTTT. It encodes CASSLGIGETEAFF.

V and J are TRBV9 and TRBJ1-3; a weak D match, TRBD1 (5 bases). Deletions cut 2 bases from V and 3 bases from J, with 12 bases between. The germline gives CDR1 SGDLS, CDR2 YYNGEE. There are 15 residues in the CDR3. In DNA form, the CDR3 reads TGTGCCAGCAGCGTGGGGGGTTTGAATGGAAACACCATATATTTT. It encodes CASSVGGLNGNTIYF.

V is TRBV5-4 and J is TRBJ2-1, with 8 nucleotides matching TRBD2. Germline V gene sequence: CDR1 SGHNT, CDR2 YYREEE (reference sequence). V dropped 4 bases and J dropped 4; count of bases not matched to a gene: 10. This CDR3 contains 16 residues. In DNA, the CDR3 is TGTGCCAGCAGCCCTAAGGGGCGGGGGGCATACAATGAGCAGTTCTTC. Translation: CASSPKGRGAYNEQFF.

The sample holds one count of this clone. This CDR3 reads CASSFSVEQYF. The DNA for the CDR3 is TGTGCCAGCAGTTTCTCGGTCGAGCAGTACTTC. The chain links TRBV28 to TRBJ2-7; D unresolved. In germline, CDR1 is MDHEN, CDR2 SYDVKM. The CDR3 sequence is 11 residues long. The V gene lost 3 bases and the J gene lost 6 bases, with 6 bases spanning the gap.

This clone is a singleton in its sample. The chain is built from TRBV15 and TRBJ2-1; D remains unclear. The CDR3 is 15 residues long. The V end was cut by 0 bases, the J end by 0 bases, with 6 bases between. The germline V gene has CDR1 LNHNV and CDR2 YYDKDF (reference sequence). CDR3 DNA: TGTGCCACCAGCAGAGATGCATTCTCCTACAATGAGCAGTTCTTC. Its protein product is CATSRDAFSYNEQFF.

The rearrangement joins TRBV19 to TRBJ1-5, with TRBD1 matching over 9 bases. CDR1 and CDR2 from the germline V gene are LNHDA and SQIVND (reference sequence). The V segment lost 8 bases and the J segment 7 bases; nucleotides outside the gene matches: 6. This CDR3 has 13 amino acids. The CDR3 protein is CASAGTGKQPQHF. CDR3 coding DNA: TGTGCCAGTGCCGGGACAGGGAAACAGCCCCAGCATTTT. Combining the CDR3 with reference TRBV19 and TRBJ1-5 gives the whole variable domain DGGITQSPKYLFRKEGQNVTLSCEQNLNHDAMYWYRQDPGQGLRLIYYSQIVNDFQKGDIAEGYSVSREKKESFPLTVTSAQKNPTAFYLCASAGTGKQPQHFGDGTRLSIL.

The chain employs TRBV7-7 and TRBJ2-1, with 8 bases identical to TRBD2. From germline, CDR1 is SSHAT and CDR2 FNYEAQ (reference sequence). V lost 5 bases and J lost 2; bases outside the gene matches: 5. The CDR3 has 15 amino acids. The CDR3 is CASSPGRGTYNEQFF. In DNA form, the CDR3 reads TGTGCCAGCAGCCCCGGGAGGGGTACCTACAATGAGCAGTTCTTC.

The V call is TRBV19, the J call TRBJ1-2; D is perhaps TRBD1 (6 bases). Germline-derived CDR1 and CDR2 are LNHDA and SQIVND (reference sequence). Trimming removed 2 bases from V and 7 bases from J, with 8 bases in between. The CDR3 covers 12 residues. CDR3 region: CASSITGSGYTF. For the CDR3, the DNA is TGTGCCAGTAGTATAACAGGGTCTGGCTACACCTTC.

The chain couples TRBV15 to TRBJ2-1; possible D gene TRBD2, 6 bases. Germline V gene lookup returns CDR1 LNHNV and CDR2 YYDKDF (reference sequence). Trimming stripped 8 bases from V and 8 bases from J, with 22 bases between. The CDR3 totals 15 residues. CDR3 nucleotides: TGTGCCACCGGTGACCCTTCACGGGAGCTCGATGAGCAGTTCTTC. Translation: CATGDPSRELDEQFF.

This chain joins TRBV11-2 and TRBJ2-2; D is ambiguous. The V gene lost 5 bases and the J gene lost 4 bases, with 14 bases spanning the gap. The CDR3 extends over 15 amino acids. Germline CDR1 and CDR2: SGHAT and FQNNGV. In nucleotides, the CDR3 is TGTGCCAGCAGCCCCGCCGGCCCTCTCACCGGGGAGCTGTTTTTT. Encoded protein: CASSPAGPLTGELFF.

V usage is TRBV9 and J usage is TRBJ2-7; D is possibly TRBD1 or TRBD2 (5 bases each). The CDR3 has 14 residues. Germline-derived CDR1 and CDR2 are SGDLS and YYNGEE. Trimming shortened V by 0 bases and J by 4 bases, and 11 bases separated the two germline ends. This chain's CDR3 is CASSVGGAGYEQYF. The CDR3 region has the DNA TGTGCCAGCAGCGTAGGAGGGGCAGGTTACGAGCAGTACTTC.

The J gene is TRBJ2-7, the V gene TRBV5-5, with 8 bases matching TRBD1. This CDR3 contains 17 residues. V shed 0 bases and J 1 base; nucleotides not matched to a gene: 9. Germline CDR1 SGHKS, CDR2 YYEKEE (reference sequence). CDR3 amino acids: CASSLGTGSYLSYEQYF. In DNA form, the CDR3 reads TGTGCCAGCAGCTTGGGGACAGGGTCTTACCTTTCCTACGAGCAGTACTTC.

This clone was detected a few times. The rearrangement uses TRBV28 and TRBJ2-7; a possible D gene is TRBD1 (6 bases). Trimming cost V 8 bases and J 2 bases, with 16 bases left between them. From germline, CDR1 is MDHEN and CDR2 SYDVKM. This CDR3 comprises 14 residues. The CDR3 here is CASLPRDIPYEQYF. CDR3 DNA sequence: TGTGCCAGCCTCCCCCGGGACATTCCCTACGAGCAGTACTTC.